These T cell receptor beta chains were read from a single sample in a study of identical twins. In TCRdb, the 5' RACE reads were re-called with MiXCR into one record per CDR3 protein. The sample yields approximately 530,000 distinct CDR3 sequences, around 22% seen once. The same sample was also used in a study of yellow fever vaccine responses in identical twins.

The sample comprised CD4+ T cells sorted from blood. The origin of the receptors is a young woman in good health. Each CDR3 is given with its conserved first and last residue. Each record gives: V gene, J gene, D gene, clone size, CDR3 protein, CDR3 DNA. A D gene is named only where the DNA matches it firmly. The size field is filled for only some rows; it gives once, few, many or a size class.

TRBV20-1	TRBJ1-3	.	few	CSARVQHSGNTIYF	TGCAGTGCTAGAGTACAGCACTCTGGAAACACCATATATTTT
TRBV5-1	TRBJ1-1	TRBD1	.	CASSLQGAENTEAFF	TGCGCCAGCAGCTTACAGGGGGCTGAGAACACTGAAGCTTTCTTT
TRBV12-3/TRBV12-4	TRBJ2-7	TRBD2	.	CASSSAGTSGRARYEQYF	TGTGCCAGCAGTTCAGCCGGGACTAGCGGGAGGGCCCGCTACGAGCAGTACTTC
TRBV7-2	TRBJ1-2	TRBD1	few	CASSLWTGGGYGYTF	TGTGCCAGCAGCCTATGGACAGGGGGCGGCTATGGCTACACCTTC
TRBV20-1	TRBJ2-7	TRBD2	.	CSARRPSAGVYEQYF	TGCAGTGCTAGACGGCCCTCAGCGGGAGTGTACGAGCAGTACTTC
TRBV7-8	TRBJ1-4	.	few	CASSLGGTKEKLFF	TGTGCCAGCAGCTTAGGGGGCACAAAGGAAAAACTGTTTTTT
TRBV27	TRBJ2-6	.	few	CASSLSSGAGANVLTF	TGTGCCAGCAGTTTATCGTCCGGGGCTGGGGCCAACGTCCTGACTTTC
TRBV7-9	TRBJ2-2	TRBD1	few	CASSLRGQNLNTGELFF	TGTGCCAGCAGCTTACGGGGACAGAACCTGAACACCGGGGAGCTGTTTTTT
TRBV12-3/TRBV12-4	TRBJ1-5	.	.	CASSSRDRSGQPQHF	TGTGCCAGCAGTTCCAGGGATCGGTCGGGTCAGCCCCAGCATTTT
TRBV6-1	TRBJ1-1	.	.	CASLRATGDTEAFF	TGTGCCAGCCTTAGAGCCACGGGGGACACTGAAGCTTTCTTT
TRBV9	TRBJ1-1	.	.	CASSVAPAGMNTEAFF	TGTGCCAGCAGCGTAGCACCGGCAGGCATGAACACTGAAGCTTTCTTT
TRBV5-1	TRBJ2-3	.	many	CASSLGPTDTQYF	TGCGCCAGCAGCTTGGGGCCCACAGATACGCAGTATTTT
TRBV18	TRBJ2-1	TRBD2	few	CASSPGASGNNEQFF	TGTGCCAGCTCACCAGGAGCTAGCGGAAACAATGAGCAGTTCTTC
TRBV7-3	TRBJ1-5	.	.	CASSLTEGQPQHF	TGTGCCAGCAGCTTAACTGAGGGTCAGCCCCAGCATTTT
TRBV12-3/TRBV12-4	TRBJ2-1	TRBD2	few	CASSLVGAGALNEQFF	TGTGCCAGCAGTTTAGTGGGAGCGGGAGCCCTCAATGAGCAGTTCTTC
TRBV5-1	TRBJ2-3	.	few	CASSLREPSTDTQYF	TGCGCCAGCAGCTTGCGCGAACCTAGCACAGATACGCAGTATTTT
TRBV12-3/TRBV12-4	TRBJ2-5	TRBD1	.	CASRKGTGQETQYF	TGTGCCAGCAGAAAAGGGACAGGCCAAGAGACCCAGTACTTC
TRBV10-1	TRBJ2-4	.	.	CASSDGYIQYF	TGCGCCAGCAGTGACGGCTACATTCAGTACTTC
TRBV7-9	TRBJ2-7	TRBD2	few	CASSSGLAVVPYEQYF	TGTGCCAGCAGCTCCGGACTAGCGGTGGTCCCCTACGAGCAGTACTTC
TRBV28	TRBJ2-2	.	.	CASIGNTGELFF	TGTGCCAGCATAGGGAACACCGGGGAGCTGTTTTTT
TRBV10-3	TRBJ2-2	.	many	CAISRQEPAELFF	TGTGCCATCAGCCGACAAGAACCGGCGGAGCTGTTTTTT
TRBV6-1	TRBJ2-5	TRBD2	.	CASRGLAGGQTQYF	TGTGCCAGCAGGGGACTAGCGGGGGGACAGACCCAGTACTTC